This T cell receptor (beta chain) is from a study of cytomegalovirus exposure and HLA in healthy donors. Study-level points and caveats: Cytomegalovirus association was listed for 164 TCR beta chains. Based on reports, TCR beta sequences accurately predicted HLA-A and HLA-B alleles for most subjects.

About this clone itself: No antigen is known for it.

Germline CDR1 is SGHRS and CDR2 is YFSETQ. The CDR3 sequence is 17 residues long. Trimming removed 1 base at V and 3 bases at J, with 19 bases between. Primers included in the PCR were 60 Vbeta and 13 Jbeta primers. Generated by immunoSEQ multiplex PCR, the TCRdb table keeps only in-frame clones and is missing some. The data show over 95,000 clones, with around three quarters seen just once and 1.5% to 2% held by the top ten. The sequence came from a middle-aged man in good health and CMV-seronegative. Sequencing was carried out using PBMCs. The J gene is TRBJ2-5, the V gene TRBV5-1, with TRBD1 as a possible D gene (6 bases). CDR3 residues: CASSLTTSGTPKETQYF. CDR3 sequence (DNA): TGCGCCAGCAGCTTGACTACCTCCGGGACACCGAAAGAGACCCAGTACTTC.